This TCR beta chain was sequenced during a study of response to subunit inactivated influenza vaccine. Comments on this clonotype: The target antigen is unknown.

TCRdb itself ran the RT-PCR reads through MiXCR, one entry per CDR3 protein. The data hold about 700,000 distinct CDR3 sequences, with approximately 15% observed a single time. Study-wide results and limits: New T cells are recruited in small numbers by each seasonal influenza vaccination, according to the authors' suggestion.

This TCR derives from a man in his fifties or sixties who received an inactivated influenza vaccine. The specimen was PBMCs from blood, collected 14 to 15 days before vaccination.

The CDR3 sequence: CASSQRGSQETQYF. In DNA, the CDR3 is TGTGCCAGCAGTCAACGGGGAAGTCAAGAGACCCAGTACTTC. The V call is TRBV28, the J call TRBJ2-5, with a possible D match to TRBD2 (5 bases). The CDR3 has 14 residues. V was cut by 5 bases and J by 2 bases, with 12 bases left in between. CDR1 and CDR2 from the germline V gene are MDHEN and SYDVKM. Full variable domain (missing parts from reference TRBV28 and TRBJ2-5): DVKVTQSSRYLVKRTGEKVFLECVQDMDHENMFWYRQDPGLGLRLIYFSYDVKMKEKGDIPEGYSVSREKKERFSLILESASTNQTSMYLCASSQRGSQETQYFGPGTRLLVL.